A selection of T cell receptor beta chains follows, all from one sample in a study of blood T cells in healthy people across ages. TCRdb passed the 5' RACE reads through MiXCR, listing each CDR3 protein once. The sample includes 380,000 or so distinct CDR3 sequences, 50% to 60% of them seen just once. The sample consisted of blood. These receptor sequences come from a man aged 60 to 75 in good health. CDR3s include the opening cysteine and the closing phenylalanine or tryptophan. D genes are given only for firm matches. Clone size appears in some rows only: once, few, many, or a class for an expanded clone.

d_call j_call v_call clone_size cdr3_nt cdr3_aa
TRBD2 TRBJ2-7 TRBV7-2 once TGCGCCAGCAGCTTTAAGCTAGCGGGAGGGAATGAGCGGTACTTC CASSFKLAGGNERYF
TRBD1 TRBJ2-3 TRBV3-1 - TGTGCCAGCAGCCAAACGGGACAGGTTAGCACAGATACGCAGTATTTT CASSQTGQVSTDTQYF
- TRBJ1-1 TRBV7-2 - TGTGCCAGCAGCCCCCAGCGGGCCGGGGCTTTCTTT CASSPQRAGAFF
- TRBJ2-5 TRBV28 few TGTGCCAGCAGTTTAGCGGAGCCCCCCCCAGAGACCCAGTACTTC CASSLAEPPPETQYF
- TRBJ2-5 TRBV20-1 - TGCAGTGCGGCCGGGCCCCAAGAGACCCAGTACTTC CSAAGPQETQYF
TRBD2 TRBJ2-7 TRBV10-3 - TGTGCCATCAGCAAGCGGGAGGGATTCGATGAGCAGTACTTC CAISKREGFDEQYF
- TRBJ2-4 TRBV12-3/TRBV12-4 few TGTGCCAGCAGCCAGGGGGGGCCCGGAGGGAACATTCAGTACTTC CASSQGGPGGNIQYF
- TRBJ2-3 TRBV6-6 few TGTGCCATCTCCTCGCTAGATACGCAGTATTTT CAISSLDTQYF
TRBD2 TRBJ2-7 TRBV20-1 - TGCAGTGCTAGGGCACTAGCGGGGCACGAGCAGTACTTC CSARALAGHEQYF
TRBD1 TRBJ2-6 TRBV20-1 - TGCAGTGCCAACCGGGACAGGGTCTCCTCTGGGGCCAACGTCCTGACTTTC CSANRDRVSSGANVLTF
- TRBJ2-7 TRBV10-3 - TGTGCCATCAGTGGGGACCGGCCGGGTGAGCAGTACTTC CAISGDRPGEQYF
- TRBJ1-5 TRBV7-2 - TGTGCCAGCAGCCCCCCGGGTCTTAGCAATCAGCCCCAGCATTTT CASSPPGLSNQPQHF